These 27 T cell receptor beta chains share one sample of origin, sequenced in a study of T cell changes during pregnancy in multiple sclerosis. The repertoire was sequenced with immunoSEQ multiplex PCR; TCRdb's copy has only in-frame clones and lacks some. The sample contains approximately 49,000 clones, about 88% of which appear only once. Sample: CD4+ T cells from peripheral blood mononuclear cells, taken in the second trimester of pregnancy. The receptors stem from a female donor with multiple sclerosis, enrolled in a pregnancy study.

The chain uses TRBV7-8 and TRBJ2-7, with 7 nucleotides matching TRBD1. The CDR3 contains 16 residues. Germline CDR1 reads SGHVS; CDR2 reads FQNEAQ. V lost 1 base and J lost 2; bases outside the gene matches: 8. CDR3 sequence reads: CASSLEGGRGPYEQYF. In nucleotides, the CDR3 is TGTGCCAGCAGCTTAGAAGGGGGCAGGGGCCCCTACGAGCAGTACTTC.

The chain has TRBV6-1 and TRBJ2-7, with D perhaps TRBD2 (5 bases). Germline loops: CDR1 MNHNS, CDR2 SASEGT. This CDR3 is 12 amino acids long. With 8 bases removed from V and 2 bases from J, the gap between germline ends came to 10 bases. In nucleotides, the CDR3 is TGTGCCAGCGGGAGAATCGCCTACGAGCAGTACTTC. It specifies CASGRIAYEQYF.

This chain connects TRBV5-5 to TRBJ2-7; 7 bases agree with TRBD1. CDR1 SGHKS and CDR2 YYEKEE come from the germline V gene (reference sequence). The CDR3 spans 13 residues. With V trimmed by 7 bases and J by 2 bases, 6 bases remained unmatched. CDR3 sequence reads: CASGTGAAYEQYF. Written as DNA, the CDR3 is TGTGCCAGCGGTACAGGGGCGGCCTACGAGCAGTACTTC.

This rearrangement joins TRBV30 to TRBJ1-4, with 9 bases aligning to TRBD1. Germline V CDR1 and CDR2: GTSNPN, SVGIG (reference sequence). The CDR3 length is 15 residues. The trim removed 2 bases at V and 5 bases at J, leaving 6 bases unmatched. DNA for the CDR3: TGTGCCTGGAGTCTTTCCGGGACAGGGAATGAAAAACTGTTTTTT. Residues: CAWSLSGTGNEKLFF. The full variable domain, rest sourced from reference TRBV30 and TRBJ1-4, is SQTIHQWPATLVQPVGSPLSLECTVEGTSNPNLYWYRQAAGRGLQLLFYSVGIGQISSEVPQNLSASRPQDRQFILSSKKLLLSDSGFYLCAWSLSGTGNEKLFFGSGTQLSVL.

Only one count was recorded for this clone. CDR3: CASSSGVRSYEQYF. DNA for the CDR3: TGTGCCAGCAGCTCAGGGGTAAGGTCCTACGAGCAGTACTTC. This sequence joins TRBV7-9 and TRBJ2-7; D may be TRBD1 (6 bases). V lost 4 bases to trimming and J lost 1 base, with 11 bases between them. This CDR3 spans 14 amino acids. The V gene's germline CDR1 is SEHNR and CDR2 FQNEAQ (reference sequence).

The gene calls are TRBV5-5 and TRBJ1-5; tentatively, D is TRBD1 (6 bases). CDR3 length: 16 amino acids. V was cut by 3 bases and J by 1 base, with 14 bases left in between. CDR1 and CDR2 from the germline V gene are SGHKS and YYEKEE (reference sequence). The CDR3 DNA reads TGTGCCAGCAGCTGGACAGTGACTGCGAGCAATCAGCCCCAGCATTTT. This gives the protein CASSWTVTASNQPQHF.

The chain has TRBV11-2 and TRBJ2-7, with 8 positions matching TRBD2. Germline assignment: CDR1 SGHAT and CDR2 FQNNGV. Germline trimming cut 5 bases from V and 1 base from J; bases unmatched to any gene: 10. The CDR3 spans 16 residues. The CDR3 coding sequence is TGTGCCAGCAGCGCCTCACTAGCGGCTATTTCCTACGAGCAGTACTTC. Protein: CASSASLAAISYEQYF.

The chain is built from TRBV2 and TRBJ2-7; D is perhaps TRBD1 (6 bases). This CDR3 is built from 15 residues. The germline V gene encodes CDR1 SNHLY and CDR2 FYNNEI. V was clipped by 6 bases and J by 6 bases, with 21 bases between them. The DNA of the CDR3 is TGTGCCAGCAGCCTAGGTTCGGGACAATATGCCGAGCAGTACTTC. This translates into CASSLGSGQYAEQYF.

The chain has TRBV28 and TRBJ2-7; 7 bases align to TRBD2. Trimming at V came to 2 bases and at J to 0 bases, leaving 1 base not matched to a gene. CDR3 length: 14 amino acids. Germline V lookup: CDR1 MDHEN, CDR2 SYDVKM. CDR3 nucleotide sequence: TGTGCCAGCAGTTTAGGCGGGAGCTCCTACGAGCAGTACTTC. Its protein is CASSLGGSSYEQYF.

In this sample, this clone turned up once. The rearrangement uses TRBV11-2 and TRBJ1-2, with D tentatively TRBD1 (5 bases). V was shortened by 0 bases and J by 8 bases, with 7 bases between the two germline ends. Per the germline V gene, CDR1 is SGHAT and CDR2 is FQNNGV. CDR3 length: 12 residues. CDR3 nucleotide sequence: TGTGCCAGCAGCTTAGAGGAGGGGGGCTACACCTTC. This sequence encodes CASSLEEGGYTF.

The chain couples TRBV5-1 to TRBJ1-1, with D possibly TRBD1 on 6 matching bases. The CDR3 length is 15 residues. Trimming shortened V by 4 bases and J by 1 base, and 14 bases separated the two germline ends. Per the germline V gene, CDR1 is SGHRS and CDR2 is YFSETQ. CDR3 sequence: CASSMDGQQNTEAFF. CDR3 coding DNA: TGCGCCAGCAGCATGGACGGACAGCAGAACACTGAAGCTTTCTTT.

In its sample, this clone was seen many times. The rearrangement joins TRBV5-1 to TRBJ1-1, with TRBD1 as a possible D gene (6 bases). Germline CDR1 and CDR2: SGHRS and YFSETQ. The CDR3 contains 16 residues. Trimming stripped 0 bases from V and 0 bases from J, with 12 bases between. CDR3 sequence (DNA): TGCGCCAGCAGCTTGGTGGCAGGGGCGATGAACACTGAAGCTTTCTTT. Its translation is CASSLVAGAMNTEAFF.

This rearrangement joins TRBV7-2 to TRBJ2-7; tentatively, D is TRBD2 (6 bases). The V gene's germline CDR1 is SGHTA and CDR2 FQGNSA. The CDR3 has 15 residues. V was clipped by 5 bases and J by 3 bases, with 17 bases between them. The CDR3 DNA reads TGTGCCAGCAGCACACATAACGGGGGTGTCTACGAGCAGTACTTC. It codes for CASSTHNGGVYEQYF.

The rearrangement joins TRBV5-4 to TRBJ2-3; 7 nucleotides line up with TRBD2. V lost 3 bases, J lost 2 bases, and 12 bases stayed unmatched. The CDR3 has 17 amino acids. Germline CDR1 and CDR2: SGHNT and YYREEE (reference sequence). DNA of the CDR3: TGTGCCAGCAGCTGGGGTAGGGGCGGGGGAAACACAGATACGCAGTATTTT. This gives the protein CASSWGRGGGNTDTQYF.

This clone was seen a single time. This chain links TRBV4-1 with TRBJ1-2; 9 nucleotides match TRBD1. CDR1 MGHRA and CDR2 YSYEKL come from the germline V gene. V lost 5 bases, J lost 4 bases, and 8 bases stayed unmatched. The CDR3 spans 15 residues. CDR3 coding DNA: TGCGCCAGCAGCGCCAACACAGGGGGCGTCTATGGCTACACCTTC. Protein product: CASSANTGGVYGYTF.

This clone was seen only a few times. This sequence joins TRBV9 and TRBJ1-1; the D gene is possibly TRBD1 (6 bases). The length of the CDR3 is 15 residues. CDR1 SGDLS and CDR2 YYNGEE come from the germline V gene. Trimming removed 3 bases at V and 0 bases at J, with 12 bases between. CDR3 coding DNA: TGTGCCAGCAGCGCACAGACAGGCTTGAACACTGAAGCTTTCTTT. Translating gives CASSAQTGLNTEAFF.

The V gene is TRBV29-1, the J gene TRBJ1-2; D call uncertain. The CDR3 extends over 13 amino acids. The V end was cut by 0 bases, the J end by 0 bases, with 5 bases between. Germline V gene lookup returns CDR1 SQVTM and CDR2 ANQGSEA. CDR3 sequence reads: CSVEDASNYGYTF. The DNA for the CDR3 is TGCAGCGTTGAAGACGCGTCTAACTATGGCTACACCTTC. The full variable domain, its missing parts supplied by reference TRBV29-1 and TRBJ1-2, is SAVISQKPSRDICQRGTSLTIQCQVDSQVTMMFWYRQQPGQSLTLIATANQGSEATYESGFVIDKFPISRPNLTFSTLTVSNMSPEDSSIYLCSVEDASNYGYTFGSGTRLTVV.

The chain recombines TRBV5-1 with TRBJ2-3; a weak D match, TRBD2 (6 bases). V shed 4 bases and J shed 3 bases, with 18 bases lying between them. Germline V gene lookup returns CDR1 SGHRS and CDR2 YFSETQ. This CDR3 is built from 16 residues. The CDR3 nucleotides are TGCGCCAGCAGCCCTTGGACTACCCGAGGAACAGATACGCAGTATTTT. Translated: CASSPWTTRGTDTQYF.

The chain couples TRBV4-2 to TRBJ2-1, with 12 nucleotides matching TRBD2. V lost 0 bases, J lost 10 bases, and 10 bases stayed unmatched. CDR1 and CDR2 from the germline V gene are LGHNA and YNFKEQ. This CDR3 has 17 residues. The CDR3, as DNA: TGTGCCAGCAGCCAAGATTCCCTCCGGACTAGCGGGACCGAGCAGTTCTTC. It translates to CASSQDSLRTSGTEQFF.

Relative to its sample, this clone is medium-sized. The same CDR3 also results from other DNA sequences found in this sample. CDR3: CASRQAGETQYF. The DNA of the CDR3 is TGTGCCAGTCGACAAGCTGGAGAGACCCAGTACTTC. The rearrangement links TRBV19 to TRBJ2-5; D gene ambiguous. This CDR3 region has 12 residues. Trimming shortened V by 8 bases and J by 4 bases, and 11 bases separated the two germline ends. The germline gives CDR1 LNHDA, CDR2 SQIVND (reference sequence).

This clone was observed a single time. The chain is built from TRBV5-1 and TRBJ2-5, with TRBD1 identical over 7 bases. Germline-derived CDR1 and CDR2 are SGHRS and YFSETQ. The CDR3 covers 13 residues. Trimming removed 3 bases from V and 3 bases from J; junction bases left unmatched: 2. This CDR3 reads CASSWDREETQYF. In nucleotides, the CDR3 is TGCGCCAGCAGCTGGGACAGAGAAGAGACCCAGTACTTC.

This clone has more than one count but fewer than ten. The rearrangement links TRBV28 to TRBJ1-4, with TRBD1 as a possible D gene (5 bases). The CDR3 is made up of 17 amino acids. Trimming took 6 bases from V and 4 from J, leaving 21 bases between them. Looked up from germline, CDR1 is MDHEN and CDR2 is SYDVKM. The CDR3 nucleotides read TGTGCCAGCAGCCGTACAGTGGGGCGAATTAGTAATGAAAAACTGTTTTTT. Translating gives CASSRTVGRISNEKLFF.

This clone was picked up one time. The chain employs TRBV9 and TRBJ1-5; D remains unclear. The V and J ends lost 4 bases and 6 bases respectively, with 11 bases between them. The CDR3 length is 13 residues. CDR1 is SGDLS, CDR2 YYNGEE, per germline. The CDR3 is CASSPAGSQPQHF. The CDR3 bases are TGTGCCAGCAGCCCCGCCGGGTCTCAGCCCCAGCATTTT.

The chain joins TRBV4-2 to TRBJ2-3; 10 nucleotides agree with TRBD2. The CDR3 has 17 residues. V was pared by 0 bases and J by 2 bases, with 5 bases of the junction left unmatched. Per germline, CDR1 LGHNA and CDR2 YNFKEQ. The CDR3 is CASSQDGLAALTDTQYF. The CDR3 DNA reads TGTGCCAGCAGCCAAGATGGACTAGCGGCCCTCACAGATACGCAGTATTTT.

The chain uses TRBV19 and TRBJ2-1; D may be TRBD2 (5 bases). Trimming took off 0 bases at V and 8 bases at J, with 14 bases between the two ends. Per the germline V gene, CDR1 is LNHDA and CDR2 is SQIVND (reference sequence). The CDR3 spans 15 residues. CDR3 amino acids: CASSIDAPGMDEQFF. Here the CDR3 DNA reads TGTGCCAGTAGTATAGATGCCCCGGGGATGGATGAGCAGTTCTTC.

This chain connects TRBV5-4 to TRBJ1-2; 7 nucleotides align to TRBD1. Germline V gene lookup returns CDR1 SGHNT and CDR2 YYREEE (reference sequence). Trimming removed 4 bases from V and 0 bases from J; junction bases left unmatched: 3. The CDR3 runs to 14 residues. The CDR3 sequence: CASSSDRANYGYTF. The CDR3 DNA sequence: TGTGCCAGCAGCAGTGACAGGGCTAACTATGGCTACACCTTC.

The rearrangement uses TRBV19 and TRBJ1-5; D remains unclear. The CDR3 runs 15 residues. V dropped 3 bases and J dropped 0 bases, with 9 bases sitting between them. CDR1 and CDR2 (germline): LNHDA, SQIVND (reference sequence). The CDR3 loop reads CASSIGGGSNQPQHF. The CDR3 region has the DNA TGTGCCAGTAGTATCGGTGGAGGTAGCAATCAGCCCCAGCATTTT.